The T cell receptor (beta chain) described here comes from a study of blood T cell repertoires in COVID-19. Across the whole study: The United States, Italy and Spain provided the acute and convalescent COVID-19 samples.

Germline V lookup: CDR1 SGHTA, CDR2 FQGNSA. V lost 1 base to trimming and J lost 8 bases; unmatched junction nucleotides: 10. CDR3 length equals 18 residues. As processed by the authors: Reference gene primer amplification in the assay estimated nucleated cell counts. Profiled with immunoSEQ multiplex PCR; TCRdb holds only in-frame clones, not every one. V, J and clone size are taken as reported in that table, and D and trimming were inferred from the DNA itself. The sample yields under 300,000 clones, approximately 86% seen once. Recruits, aged roughly 18 to 95 years, lived in roughly 22 US areas. The chain couples TRBV7-2 to TRBJ2-1, with 14 positions matching TRBD2. This clonotype was sampled from a woman in her 30s who had recovered from COVID-19. Source material: PBMCs or T cells enriched from blood (not recorded which). The CDR3 protein is CASSLVAKTSGGADEQFF. The CDR3 nucleotides read TGTGCCAGCAGCTTAGTCGCCAAGACTAGCGGGGGGGCCGATGAGCAGTTCTTC.